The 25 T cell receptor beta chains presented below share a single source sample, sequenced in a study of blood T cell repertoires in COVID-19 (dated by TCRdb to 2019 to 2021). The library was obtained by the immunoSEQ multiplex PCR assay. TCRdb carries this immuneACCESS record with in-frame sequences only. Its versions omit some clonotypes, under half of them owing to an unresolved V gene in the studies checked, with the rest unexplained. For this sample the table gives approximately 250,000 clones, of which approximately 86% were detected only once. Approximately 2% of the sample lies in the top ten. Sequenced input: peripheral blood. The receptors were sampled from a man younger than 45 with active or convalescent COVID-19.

The DNA for the CDR3 is TGTGCCAGCTCACTTACACAGACAGGGTACCAAGAGACCCAGTACTTC. Translation: CASSLTQTGYQETQYF. The chain carries TRBV18 and TRBJ2-5, with 7 bases that match TRBD1. From germline, CDR1 is KGHSH and CDR2 LQKENI. After removal of 4 bases from V and 0 bases from J, the junction contained 8 bases not matched to a gene. This CDR3 has 16 amino acids.

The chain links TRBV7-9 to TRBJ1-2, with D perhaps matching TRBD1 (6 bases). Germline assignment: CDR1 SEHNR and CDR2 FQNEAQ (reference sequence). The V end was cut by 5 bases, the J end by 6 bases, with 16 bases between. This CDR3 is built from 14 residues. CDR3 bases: TGTGCCAGCAGCCCAGGGGTTCAGAGGAATGGCTACACCTTC. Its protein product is CASSPGVQRNGYTF.

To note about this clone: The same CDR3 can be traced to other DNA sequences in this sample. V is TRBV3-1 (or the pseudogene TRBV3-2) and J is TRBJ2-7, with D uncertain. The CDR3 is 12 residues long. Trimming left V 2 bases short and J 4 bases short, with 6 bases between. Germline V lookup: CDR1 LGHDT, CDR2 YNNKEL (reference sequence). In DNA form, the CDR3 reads TGTGCCAGCAGCCAAAGAGGTTACGAGCAGTACTTC. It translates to CASSQRGYEQYF.

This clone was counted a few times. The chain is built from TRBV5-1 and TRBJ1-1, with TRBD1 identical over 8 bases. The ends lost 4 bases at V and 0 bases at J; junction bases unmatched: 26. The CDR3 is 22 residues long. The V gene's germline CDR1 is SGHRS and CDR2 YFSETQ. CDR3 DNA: TGCGCCAGCAGCACGGGGGACAGGCCAGGGGATAATCTACACGTTATGAACACTGAAGCTTTCTTT. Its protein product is CASSTGDRPGDNLHVMNTEAFF.

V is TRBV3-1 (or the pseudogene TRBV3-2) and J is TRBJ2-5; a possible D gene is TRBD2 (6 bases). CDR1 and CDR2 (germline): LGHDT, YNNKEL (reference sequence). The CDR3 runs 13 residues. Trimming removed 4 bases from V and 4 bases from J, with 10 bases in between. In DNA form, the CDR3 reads TGTGCCAGCAGCCTAGCGGACGGAGAGACCCAGTACTTC. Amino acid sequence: CASSLADGETQYF.

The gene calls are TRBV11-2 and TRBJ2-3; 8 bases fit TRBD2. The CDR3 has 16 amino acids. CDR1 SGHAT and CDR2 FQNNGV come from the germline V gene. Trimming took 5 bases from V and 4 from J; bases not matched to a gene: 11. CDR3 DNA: TGTGCCAGCAGCCTCGGGGGGGCGAATTACCCAGATACGCAGTATTTT. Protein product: CASSLGGANYPDTQYF.

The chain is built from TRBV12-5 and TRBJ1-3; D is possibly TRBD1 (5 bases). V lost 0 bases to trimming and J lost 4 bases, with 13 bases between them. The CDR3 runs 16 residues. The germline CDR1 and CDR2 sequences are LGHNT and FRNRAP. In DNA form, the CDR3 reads TGTGCTAGTGGTTTGGTATCTGGGGCCGGAGGAAACACCATATATTTT. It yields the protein CASGLVSGAGGNTIYF.

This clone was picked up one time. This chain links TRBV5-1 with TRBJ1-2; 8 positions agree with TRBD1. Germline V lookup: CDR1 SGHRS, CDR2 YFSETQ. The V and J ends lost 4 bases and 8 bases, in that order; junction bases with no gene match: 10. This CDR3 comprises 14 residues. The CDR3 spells CASSGSGGQGGYTF. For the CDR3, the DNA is TGCGCCAGCAGCGGGAGCGGAGGACAGGGAGGCTACACCTTC.

The CDR3 sequence: CASSPPVPGVSYNEQFF. The CDR3 DNA reads as TGTGCCAGCAGCCCGCCGGTCCCGGGGGTCTCCTACAATGAGCAGTTCTTC. The chain has TRBV11-2 and TRBJ2-1, with D possibly being TRBD2 (6 bases). Germline-derived CDR1 and CDR2 are SGHAT and FQNNGV. Trimming stripped 5 bases from V and 0 bases from J, with 17 bases between. The CDR3 consists of 17 residues.

The CDR3 DNA reads TGTGCCAGCAGCCGCAGACTAGCGGGGGGCAATGAGCAGTTCTTC. This sequence encodes CASSRRLAGGNEQFF. The V and J genes are TRBV7-2 and TRBJ2-1, with 13 bases lining up with TRBD2. The CDR3 spans 15 residues. V gave up 5 bases and J gave up 6 bases; unmatched junction bases: 4. Germline values: CDR1 SGHTA, CDR2 FQGNSA. Variable domain in full (rest from reference TRBV7-2 and TRBJ2-1): GAGVSQSPSNKVTEKGKDVELRCDPISGHTALYWYRQSLGQGLEFLIYFQGNSAPDKSGLPSDRFSAERTGGSVSTLTIQRTQQEDSAVYLCASSRRLAGGNEQFFGPGTRLTVL.

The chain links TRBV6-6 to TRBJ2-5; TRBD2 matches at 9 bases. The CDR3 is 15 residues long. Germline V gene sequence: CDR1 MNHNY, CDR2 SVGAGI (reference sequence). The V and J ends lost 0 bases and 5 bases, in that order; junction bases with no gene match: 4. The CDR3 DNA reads TGTGCCAGCAGTTACTCCGGACTAGCGAGTGAGACCCAGTACTTC. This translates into CASSYSGLASETQYF.

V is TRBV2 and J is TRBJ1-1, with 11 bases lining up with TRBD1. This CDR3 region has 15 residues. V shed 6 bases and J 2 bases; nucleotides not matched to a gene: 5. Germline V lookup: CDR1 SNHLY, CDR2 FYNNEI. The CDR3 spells CASRRTGGVNTEAFF. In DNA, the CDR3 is TGTGCCAGCAGGAGGACAGGGGGCGTAAACACTGAAGCTTTCTTT.

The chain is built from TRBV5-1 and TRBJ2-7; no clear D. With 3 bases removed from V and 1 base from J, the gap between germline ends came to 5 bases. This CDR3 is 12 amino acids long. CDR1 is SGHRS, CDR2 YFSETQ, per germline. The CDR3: CASSSNSYEQYF. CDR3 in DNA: TGCGCCAGCAGCTCCAATTCCTACGAGCAGTACTTC.

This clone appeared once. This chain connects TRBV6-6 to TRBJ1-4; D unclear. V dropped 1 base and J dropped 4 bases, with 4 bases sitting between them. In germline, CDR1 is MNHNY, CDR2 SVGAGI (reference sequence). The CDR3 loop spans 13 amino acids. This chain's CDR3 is CASSYFINEKLFF. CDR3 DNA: TGTGCCAGCAGTTACTTTATTAATGAAAAACTGTTTTTT.

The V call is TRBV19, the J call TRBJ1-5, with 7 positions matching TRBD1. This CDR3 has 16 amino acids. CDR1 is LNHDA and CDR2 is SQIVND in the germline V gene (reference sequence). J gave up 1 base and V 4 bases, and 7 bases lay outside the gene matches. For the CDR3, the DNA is TGTGCCAGTAGTAAAAGACAGGGCTGGAGCAATCAGCCCCAGCATTTT. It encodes CASSKRQGWSNQPQHF.

CDR3 nucleotides: TGTGCCAGCAGTCAGGGGAACACTGAAGCTTTCTTT. This codes for CASSQGNTEAFF. The V call is TRBV6-5, the J call TRBJ1-1, with D perhaps matching TRBD1 (5 bases). V dropped 5 bases and J dropped 1 base, with 5 bases sitting between them. The CDR3 totals 12 residues. The germline gives CDR1 MNHEY, CDR2 SVGAGI.

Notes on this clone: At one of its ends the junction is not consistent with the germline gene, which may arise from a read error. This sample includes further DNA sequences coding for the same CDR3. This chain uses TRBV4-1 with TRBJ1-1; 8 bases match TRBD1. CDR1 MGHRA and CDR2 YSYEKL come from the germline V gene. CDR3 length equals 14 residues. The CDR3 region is CASSQGQGNAEAFF. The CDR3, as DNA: TGCGCCAGCAGCCAAGGACAGGGGAACGCTGAAGCTTTCTTT.

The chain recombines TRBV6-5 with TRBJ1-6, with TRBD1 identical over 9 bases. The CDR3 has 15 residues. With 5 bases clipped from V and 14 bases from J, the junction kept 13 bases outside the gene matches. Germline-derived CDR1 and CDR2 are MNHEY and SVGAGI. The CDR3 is CASSPPGTGFNTLHF. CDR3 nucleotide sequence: TGTGCCAGCAGTCCCCCCGGGACAGGGTTTAACACCCTCCACTTT.

The DNA of the CDR3 is TGTGCCAGCTCACCGGTCGAGGGTACCTACAATGAGCAGTTCTTC. It encodes CASSPVEGTYNEQFF. V gene TRBV18 combines with J gene TRBJ2-1, with a tentative D call TRBD2 (5 bases). The CDR3 is 15 residues long. Deletions cut 3 bases from V and 2 bases from J, with 11 bases between. Germline CDR1 KGHSH, CDR2 LQKENI.

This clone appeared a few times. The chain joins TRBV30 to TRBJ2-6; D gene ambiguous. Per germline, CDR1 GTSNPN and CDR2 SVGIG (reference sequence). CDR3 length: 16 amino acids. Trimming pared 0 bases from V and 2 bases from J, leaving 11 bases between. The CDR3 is CAWSVRLAPGANVLTF. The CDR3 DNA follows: TGTGCCTGGAGTGTACGATTAGCTCCTGGGGCCAACGTCCTGACTTTC.

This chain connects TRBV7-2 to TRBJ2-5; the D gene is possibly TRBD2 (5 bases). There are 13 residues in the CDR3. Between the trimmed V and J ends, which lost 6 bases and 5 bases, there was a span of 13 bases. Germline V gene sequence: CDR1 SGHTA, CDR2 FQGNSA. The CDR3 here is CASSGGPGETQYF. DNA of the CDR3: TGTGCCAGCAGTGGTGGGCCGGGGGAGACCCAGTACTTC.

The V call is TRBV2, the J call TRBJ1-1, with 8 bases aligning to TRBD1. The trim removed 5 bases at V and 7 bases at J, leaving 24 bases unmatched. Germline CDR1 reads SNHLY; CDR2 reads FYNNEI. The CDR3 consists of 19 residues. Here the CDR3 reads CASSNSVYRTGYGESEAFF. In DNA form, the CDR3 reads TGTGCCAGCAGTAATTCCGTTTACAGGACAGGGTATGGGGAGAGTGAAGCTTTCTTT.

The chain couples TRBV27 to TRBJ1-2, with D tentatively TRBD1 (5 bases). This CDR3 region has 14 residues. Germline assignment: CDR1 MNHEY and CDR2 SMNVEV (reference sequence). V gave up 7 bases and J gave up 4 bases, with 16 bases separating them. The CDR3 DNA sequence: TGTGCCAGCACCCCCGACAGTAACCGCTATGGCTACACCTTC. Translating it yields CASTPDSNRYGYTF.

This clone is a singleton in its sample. CDR3 in DNA: TGTGCCAGCAGCTTGGGGGGCAGGGAGGGTGAAAAACTGTTTTTT. Its protein product is CASSLGGREGEKLFF. This chain connects TRBV5-4 to TRBJ1-4; D may be TRBD1 (5 bases). Trimming took off 0 bases at V and 7 bases at J, with 13 bases between the two ends. This CDR3 has 15 amino acids. The V gene's germline CDR1 is SGHNT and CDR2 YYREEE (reference sequence).

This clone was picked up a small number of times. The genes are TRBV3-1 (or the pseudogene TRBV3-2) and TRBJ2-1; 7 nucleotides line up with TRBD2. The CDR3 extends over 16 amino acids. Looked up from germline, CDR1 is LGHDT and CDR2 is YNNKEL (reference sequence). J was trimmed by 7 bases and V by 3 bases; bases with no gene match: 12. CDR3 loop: CASSHGGGLLGNEQFF. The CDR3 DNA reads TGTGCCAGCAGCCACGGCGGGGGTTTATTGGGGAATGAGCAGTTCTTC.